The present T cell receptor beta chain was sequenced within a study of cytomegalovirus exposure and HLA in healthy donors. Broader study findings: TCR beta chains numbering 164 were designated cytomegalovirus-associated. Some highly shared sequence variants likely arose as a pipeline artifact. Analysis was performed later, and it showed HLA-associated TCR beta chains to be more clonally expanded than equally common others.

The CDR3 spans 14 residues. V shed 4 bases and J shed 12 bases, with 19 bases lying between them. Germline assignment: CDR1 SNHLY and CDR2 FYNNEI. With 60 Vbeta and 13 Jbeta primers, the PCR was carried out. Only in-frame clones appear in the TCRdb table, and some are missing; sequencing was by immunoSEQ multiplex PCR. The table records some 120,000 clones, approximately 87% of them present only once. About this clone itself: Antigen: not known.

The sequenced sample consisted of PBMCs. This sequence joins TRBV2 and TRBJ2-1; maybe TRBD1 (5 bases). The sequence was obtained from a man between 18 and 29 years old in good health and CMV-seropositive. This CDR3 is CASSVRAQVRGQFF. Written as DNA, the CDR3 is TGTGCCAGCAGTGTCCGGGCCCAGGTTAGGGGGCAGTTCTTC.